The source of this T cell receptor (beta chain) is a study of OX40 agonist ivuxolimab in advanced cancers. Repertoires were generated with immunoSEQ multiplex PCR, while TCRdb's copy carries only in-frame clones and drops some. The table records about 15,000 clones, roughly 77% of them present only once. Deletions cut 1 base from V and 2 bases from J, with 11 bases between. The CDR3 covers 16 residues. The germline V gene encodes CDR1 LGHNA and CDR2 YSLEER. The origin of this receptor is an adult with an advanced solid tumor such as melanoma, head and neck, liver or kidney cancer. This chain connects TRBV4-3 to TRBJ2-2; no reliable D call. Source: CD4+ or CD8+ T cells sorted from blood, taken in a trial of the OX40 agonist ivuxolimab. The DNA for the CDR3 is TGCGCCAGCAGCCAAGGGGTTACACCCAACACCGGGGAGCTGTTTTTT. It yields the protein CASSQGVTPNTGELFF.